The 26 T cell receptor beta chains reported below all come from one sample, sequenced in a study of control samples from healthy donors and cancer patients. Measured with immunoSEQ multiplex PCR; TCRdb has only the in-frame clones, and not every one. The table includes about 140,000 clones, about 89% detected once. What was sequenced was blood. These receptors came from a man between 18 and 35 years old in good health.

The V and J genes are TRBV19 and TRBJ2-5; weak D call: TRBD1 (6 bases). V lost 0 bases to trimming and J lost 3 bases, with 8 bases between them. The germline CDR1 and CDR2 sequences are LNHDA and SQIVND (reference sequence). CDR3 length: 14 residues. CDR3: CASSIDTGKETQYF. CDR3 bases: TGTGCCAGTAGTATAGATACAGGGAAAGAGACCCAGTACTTC.

This clone was seen only once. This chain links TRBV16 with TRBJ1-1; D gene uncertain. The CDR3 runs to 12 residues. Trimming took 8 bases from V and 3 from J, leaving 10 bases between them. Per germline, CDR1 KGHSY and CDR2 FQNENV. The CDR3 protein is CASARSDTEAFF. The CDR3, as DNA: TGTGCCAGCGCCCGGAGCGACACTGAAGCTTTCTTT.

This chain uses TRBV10-3 with TRBJ1-3; tentatively, D is TRBD1 (5 bases). This CDR3 region has 14 residues. V lost 8 bases, J lost 0 bases, and 11 bases lay in between. Germline-derived CDR1 and CDR2 are ENHRY and SYGVKD. This CDR3 is CAIRDASSGNTIYF. In nucleotides, the CDR3 is TGTGCCATCCGGGACGCTAGCTCTGGAAACACCATATATTTT.

This chain connects TRBV6-5 to TRBJ2-7; no definite D call. Germline values: CDR1 MNHEY, CDR2 SVGAGI. The CDR3 contains 14 residues. Trimming removed 1 base from V and 7 bases from J, with 14 bases in between. In DNA form, the CDR3 reads TGTGCCAGCAGTTACTACGGCGAAGTCGGGGAGCAGTACTTC. It is translated as CASSYYGEVGEQYF.

This rearrangement joins TRBV23-1 to TRBJ2-4; D unresolved. TRBV23-1 is assigned to the ORF class and has an uncertain function. This CDR3 is built from 16 residues. Trimming stripped 4 bases from V and 0 bases from J, with 13 bases between. The CDR3 reads CASSLLLNLAKNIQYF. As DNA, the CDR3 is TGCGCCAGCAGTCTACTGTTAAACCTAGCCAAAAACATTCAGTACTTC.

CDR3 loop: CASTQGLLGGYTF. The CDR3 coding sequence is TGTGCCAGCACACAGGGCCTTCTCGGGGGCTACACCTTC. V is TRBV6-5 and J is TRBJ1-2; D is perhaps TRBD1 (6 bases). This CDR3 has 13 residues. V was pared by 7 bases and J by 8 bases, with 17 bases between. Germline CDR1 MNHEY, CDR2 SVGAGI.

The V and J genes are TRBV10-3 and TRBJ2-7; 9 bases map to TRBD1. This CDR3 is 16 amino acids long. V shed 2 bases, J shed 3 bases, and the junction held 8 bases outside the gene matches. The V gene's germline CDR1 is ENHRY and CDR2 SYGVKD. Written as DNA, the CDR3 is TGTGCCATCAGTGAGGGGACAGGGAGAGATTTCTACGAGCAGTACTTC. Amino acid sequence: CAISEGTGRDFYEQYF.

Only one count was recorded for this clone. The chain combines TRBV6-4 with TRBJ2-7; 7 bases map to TRBD1. Trimming took 0 bases from V and 2 from J; bases not matched to a gene: 7. Germline V gene lookup returns CDR1 MRHNA and CDR2 SNTAGT. The CDR3 length is 16 residues. The CDR3 protein is CASSDSLDRFAYEQYF. CDR3 DNA sequence: TGTGCCAGCAGTGACTCCCTGGACAGGTTTGCCTACGAGCAGTACTTC.

The chain recombines TRBV20-1 with TRBJ2-7; TRBD1 matches at 9 bases. The CDR3 runs to 18 residues. The germline V gene encodes CDR1 DFQATT and CDR2 SNEGSKA (reference sequence). J lost 2 bases, V lost 3 bases, and 17 bases had no gene match. The CDR3 loop is CSASFPCLRTGVTYEQYF. CDR3 in DNA: TGCAGTGCTAGTTTTCCGTGTCTTCGGACAGGGGTAACCTACGAGCAGTACTTC.

The chain recombines TRBV13 with TRBJ2-7; TRBD1 matches 10 bases. Germline assignment: CDR1 PRHDT and CDR2 FYEKMQ (reference sequence). There are 15 residues in the CDR3. Trimming removed 5 bases from V and 3 bases from J; junction bases left unmatched: 7. CDR3 amino acids: CASSPGQGRHYEQYF. The CDR3 DNA reads TGTGCCAGCAGCCCGGGACAGGGGCGGCACTACGAGCAGTACTTC.

The CDR3: CASSLEEGNTEAFF. The CDR3 DNA follows: TGCGCCAGCAGCCTCGAGGAGGGGAACACTGAAGCTTTCTTT. V is TRBV4-1 and J is TRBJ1-1; no definite D call. V was shortened by 4 bases and J by 1 base, with 10 bases between the two germline ends. Germline CDR1 MGHRA, CDR2 YSYEKL. The CDR3 is 14 residues long.

This chain uses TRBV7-6 with TRBJ2-5, with D maybe TRBD2 (5 bases). V was pared by 1 base and J by 3 bases, with 12 bases between. In germline, CDR1 is SGHVS, CDR2 FNYEAQ. The CDR3 has 15 amino acids. The CDR3 region has the DNA TGTGCCAGCAGCTTAGTGAGGGTCTCCAAAGAGACCCAGTACTTC. Its protein product is CASSLVRVSKETQYF.

The V and J genes are TRBV6-4 and TRBJ2-1; TRBD2 matches at 7 bases. The V gene's germline CDR1 is MRHNA and CDR2 SNTAGT. The CDR3 consists of 15 residues. Unmatched junction bases numbered 9, after V lost 1 base and J lost 9 bases. CDR3 in amino acids: CASSDFPGGLSEQFF. The CDR3 nucleotides read TGTGCCAGCAGTGACTTCCCGGGGGGTCTGTCTGAGCAGTTCTTC.

The chain couples TRBV12-3 or TRBV12-4 to TRBJ2-2; D not certain. The CDR3 totals 13 residues. V lost 2 bases and J 6 bases, leaving 7 bases between the germline ends. CDR3 bases: TGTGCCAGCAGTTTATCCCACCCCGGGGAGCTGTTTTTT. Translated: CASSLSHPGELFF.

This rearrangement joins TRBV6-2 or TRBV6-3 to TRBJ2-7; no clear D gene. The V and J ends lost 2 bases and 3 bases respectively, with 17 bases between them. The CDR3 runs to 16 residues. CDR1 MNHEY and CDR2 SVGEGT come from the germline V gene. DNA for the CDR3: TGTGCCAGCAGTTACGGGCTCGTCGGTAGTCTCTACGAGCAGTACTTC. It encodes CASSYGLVGSLYEQYF.

CDR3 sequence (DNA): TGTGCCAGCAGCTTCGGTCCCGGGGAAAAACTGTTTTTT. Translated, it gives CASSFGPGEKLFF. The chain joins TRBV9 to TRBJ1-4, with unresolved D. CDR1 and CDR2 (germline): SGDLS, YYNGEE. CDR3 size: 13 residues. Trimming took 4 bases from V and 8 from J, leaving 12 bases between them.

This CDR3 reads CASSPQQAGGPETQYF. CDR3 in DNA: TGTGCCAGCAGCCCACAGCAAGCGGGGGGGCCGGAGACCCAGTACTTC. The gene calls are TRBV11-3 and TRBJ2-5, with 10 bases matching TRBD2. The CDR3 extends over 16 amino acids. V lost 5 bases and J lost 5; bases outside the gene matches: 11. Germline loops: CDR1 SGHNT, CDR2 YENEEA.

This chain links TRBV7-9 with TRBJ1-2, with D maybe TRBD1 (5 bases). Trimming pared 1 base from V and 3 bases from J, leaving 15 bases between. The CDR3 spans 16 residues. Per germline, CDR1 SEHNR and CDR2 FQNEAQ (reference sequence). The CDR3 reads CASSLGRDGGYYGYTF. DNA for the CDR3: TGTGCCAGCAGCTTAGGGAGGGACGGGGGATACTATGGCTACACCTTC.

In DNA form, the CDR3 reads TGTGCCAGCAGCTTATGGGGCAGGGGTGCTGAAAAACTGTTTTTT. Translation: CASSLWGRGAEKLFF. This chain uses TRBV7-9 with TRBJ1-4, with D perhaps TRBD1 (6 bases). Trimming removed 2 bases at V and 7 bases at J, with 14 bases between. The CDR3 is 15 amino acids. CDR1 is SEHNR and CDR2 is FQNEAQ in the germline V gene (reference sequence). The entire variable domain, with the rest obtained from reference TRBV7-9 and TRBJ1-4, is as follows: DTGVSQNPRHKITKRGQNVTFRCDPISEHNRLYWYRQTLGQGPEFLTYFQNEAQLEKSRLLSDRFSAERPKGSFSTLEIQRTEQGDSAMYLCASSLWGRGAEKLFFGSGTQLSVL.

V and J are TRBV7-3 and TRBJ1-6, with 8 nucleotides matching TRBD1. Germline assignment: CDR1 SGHTA and CDR2 FQGTGA. The CDR3 is 14 amino acids. Germline trimming cut 2 bases from V and 9 bases from J; bases unmatched to any gene: 3. This CDR3 reads CASSLAGGGSPLHF. The CDR3 region has the DNA TGTGCCAGCAGCTTAGCAGGGGGCGGTTCACCCCTCCACTTT.

V and J are TRBV28 and TRBJ1-2, with D tentatively TRBD1 (5 bases). The CDR3 has 13 amino acids. Trimming shortened V by 4 bases and J by 4 bases, and 10 bases separated the two germline ends. Germline-derived CDR1 and CDR2 are MDHEN and SYDVKM. The CDR3: CASSSGPTYGYTF. The CDR3 region has the DNA TGTGCCAGCAGTTCGGGACCGACCTATGGCTACACCTTC.

The chain links TRBV2 to TRBJ1-1, with TRBD1 matching 8 bases. Germline CDR1 SNHLY, CDR2 FYNNEI. The junction had 0 bases not matched to a gene; V was cut back by 9 bases and J by 0 bases. The CDR3 loop spans 12 amino acids. The CDR3 reads CARQGVNTEAFF. The CDR3 bases are TGTGCCAGACAGGGGGTGAACACTGAAGCTTTCTTT.

V and J are TRBV7-3 and TRBJ2-5, with TRBD1 as a possible D gene (6 bases). The CDR3 runs 13 residues. Germline V gives CDR1 SGHTA, CDR2 FQGTGA. Between the trimmed V and J ends, which lost 5 bases and 5 bases, there was a span of 12 bases. As DNA, the CDR3 is TGTGCCAGCAGCCTAGGGACATGGGAGACCCAGTACTTC. Its translation is CASSLGTWETQYF. The full variable domain, with the rest looked up from reference TRBV7-3 and TRBJ2-5, is GAGVSQTPSNKVTEKGKYVELRCDPISGHTALYWYRQSLGQGPEFLIYFQGTGAADDSGLPNDRFFAVRPEGSVSTLKIQRTERGDSAVYLCASSLGTWETQYFGPGTRLLVL.

J is TRBJ2-7 and V is TRBV27; 7 bases align to TRBD2. The trim removed 3 bases at V and 0 bases at J, leaving 5 bases unmatched. Germline V CDR1 and CDR2: MNHEY, SMNVEV (reference sequence). This CDR3 comprises 15 residues. CDR3: CASSFSSGPSYEQYF. The CDR3 DNA follows: TGTGCCAGCAGTTTTTCTAGCGGACCCTCCTACGAGCAGTACTTC.

This chain connects TRBV4-1 to TRBJ1-2, with 9 bases matching TRBD1. Germline CDR1 reads MGHRA; CDR2 reads YSYEKL. The CDR3 has 15 residues. V shed 3 bases, J shed 4 bases, and the junction held 6 bases outside the gene matches. The CDR3 region is CASSQDRGDPYGYTF. The CDR3 DNA reads TGCGCCAGCAGCCAGGACAGGGGCGATCCCTATGGCTACACCTTC.

This clone has just a few counts. V and J are TRBV2 and TRBJ2-1; D is uncertain. Trimming left V 6 bases short and J 10 bases short, with 16 bases between. The CDR3 contains 13 residues. Germline values: CDR1 SNHLY, CDR2 FYNNEI. CDR3 DNA: TGTGCCAGCAGCGATAAGGTGACATGGGAGCAGTTCTTC. This encodes CASSDKVTWEQFF.